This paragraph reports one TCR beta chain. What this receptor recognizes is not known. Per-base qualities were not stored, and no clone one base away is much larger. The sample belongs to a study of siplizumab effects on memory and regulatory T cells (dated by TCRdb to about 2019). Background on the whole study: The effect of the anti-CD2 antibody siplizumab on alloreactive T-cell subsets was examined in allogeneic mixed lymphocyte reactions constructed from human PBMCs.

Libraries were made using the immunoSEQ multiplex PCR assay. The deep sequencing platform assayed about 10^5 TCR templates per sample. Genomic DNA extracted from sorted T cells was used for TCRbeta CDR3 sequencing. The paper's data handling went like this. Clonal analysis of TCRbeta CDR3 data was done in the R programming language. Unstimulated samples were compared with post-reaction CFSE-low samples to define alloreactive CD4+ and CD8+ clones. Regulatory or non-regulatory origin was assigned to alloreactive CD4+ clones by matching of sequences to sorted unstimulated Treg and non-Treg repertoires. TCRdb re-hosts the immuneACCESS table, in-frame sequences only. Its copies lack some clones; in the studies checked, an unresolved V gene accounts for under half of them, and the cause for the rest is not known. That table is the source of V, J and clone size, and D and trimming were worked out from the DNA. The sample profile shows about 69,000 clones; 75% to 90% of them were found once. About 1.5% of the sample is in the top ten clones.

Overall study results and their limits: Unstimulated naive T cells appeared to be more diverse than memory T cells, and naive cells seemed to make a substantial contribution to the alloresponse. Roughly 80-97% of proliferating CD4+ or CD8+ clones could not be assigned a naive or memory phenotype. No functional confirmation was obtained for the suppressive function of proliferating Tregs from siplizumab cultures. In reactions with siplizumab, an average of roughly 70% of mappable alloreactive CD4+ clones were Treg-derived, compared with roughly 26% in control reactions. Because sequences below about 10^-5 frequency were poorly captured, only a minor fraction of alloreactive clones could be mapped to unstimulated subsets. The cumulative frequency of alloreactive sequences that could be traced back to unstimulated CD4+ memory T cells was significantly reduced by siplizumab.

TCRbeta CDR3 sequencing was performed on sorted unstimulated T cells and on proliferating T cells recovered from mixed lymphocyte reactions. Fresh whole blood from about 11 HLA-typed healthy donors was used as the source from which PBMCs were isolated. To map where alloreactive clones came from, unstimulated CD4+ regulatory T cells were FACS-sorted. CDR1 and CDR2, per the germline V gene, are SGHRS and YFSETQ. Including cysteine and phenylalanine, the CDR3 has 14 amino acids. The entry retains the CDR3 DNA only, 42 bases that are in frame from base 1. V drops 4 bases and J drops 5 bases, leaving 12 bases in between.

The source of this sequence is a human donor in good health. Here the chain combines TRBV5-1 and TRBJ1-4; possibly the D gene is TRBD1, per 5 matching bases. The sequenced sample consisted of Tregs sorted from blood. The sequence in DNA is TGCGCCAGCAGCATACGGGGCGCGAATGAAAAACTGTTTTTT. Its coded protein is CASSIRGANEKLFF. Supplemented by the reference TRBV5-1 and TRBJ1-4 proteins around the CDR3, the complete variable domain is KAGVTQTPRYLIKTRGQQVTLSCSPISGHRSVSWYQQTPGQGLQFLFEYFSETQRNKGNFPGRFSGRQFSNSRSEMNVSTLELGDSALYLCASSIRGANEKLFFGSGTQLSVL.